This T cell receptor beta chain comes out of a study of shared clonotypes between healthy human individuals. In the study overall: CD8 memory received one plate per donor, CD8 naive two, CD4 memory three and CD4 naive three. Study findings and constraints: Non-shared clonotypes showed lower generation probabilities than clonotypes common to all four donors. Larger richness was generally estimated for naive than memory subsets.

Regarding this clone: Antigen: not known.

The data were produced by immunoSEQ multiplex PCR, yet TCRdb's version contains in-frame clones alone and is incomplete. The repertoire holds more than 1,200,000 clones, with around 98.5% as singletons. CD45RA+ naive and CD45RA-negative memory subsets were separated from CD4+ cells. The source material was naive CD4+ T cells sorted from blood. Subset here: CD45RA+ positively selected. The receptor's source is a man younger than 45 in good health.

The CDR3 nucleotides are TGTGCCAGCACAGGGATCGGCAATCAGCCCCAGCATTTT. Amino acids: CASTGIGNQPQHF. The genes are TRBV2 and TRBJ1-5; D might be TRBD1 (5 bases). Germline V gives CDR1 SNHLY, CDR2 FYNNEI. The CDR3 has 13 amino acids. V lost 7 bases and J lost 2, with 9 bases in between.